This paragraph reports one T cell receptor (beta chain). Germline CDR1 SGHTA, CDR2 FQGNSA. The V end lost 4 bases, the J end lost 13 bases, and 20 bases lay between the germline ends. The CDR3 is made up of 15 amino acids. The data originate from a study of blood T cell repertoires in COVID-19. On the study more broadly: From T cells, B-cell-depleted T cells, or PBMCs came the material, which was cDNA or gDNA.

The repertoire was sequenced with immunoSEQ multiplex PCR; TCRdb's copy has only in-frame clones and lacks some. The profile shows about 340,000 clones, 91% of them singletons. J is TRBJ1-6 and V is TRBV7-2; tentatively, D is TRBD1 (5 bases). Sample: peripheral blood. The receptor comes from a woman aged 18-30 years who had recovered from COVID-19. The CDR3 coding sequence is TGTGCCAGCAGCTATGGGATACAGGAAAGGAGTCCCCTCCACTTT. Translation gives CASSYGIQERSPLHF.